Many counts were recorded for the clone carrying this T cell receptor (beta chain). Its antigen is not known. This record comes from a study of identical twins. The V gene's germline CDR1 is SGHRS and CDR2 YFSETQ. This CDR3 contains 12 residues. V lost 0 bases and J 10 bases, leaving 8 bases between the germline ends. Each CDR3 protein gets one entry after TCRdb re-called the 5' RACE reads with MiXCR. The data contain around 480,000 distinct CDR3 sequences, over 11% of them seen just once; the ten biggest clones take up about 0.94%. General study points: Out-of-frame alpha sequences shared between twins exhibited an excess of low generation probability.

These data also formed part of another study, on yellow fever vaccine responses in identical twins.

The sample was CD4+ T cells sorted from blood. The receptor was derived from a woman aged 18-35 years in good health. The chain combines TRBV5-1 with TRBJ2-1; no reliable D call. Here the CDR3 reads CASSLEWAEQFF. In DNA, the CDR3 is TGCGCCAGCAGCTTGGAGTGGGCGGAGCAGTTCTTC.